Here is one T cell receptor (beta chain) with its context. Antigen specificity is unknown. TCR beta from blood CD8+ and CD4+ T cells was sequenced. Random hexamers primed reverse transcription of 0.5 to 1 ug RNA. TCR beta CDR3 was amplified by immunoSEQ multiplex PCR. This amplification extended across 54 Vbeta and 13 Jbeta segments. TCRdb re-analysed the immunoSEQ multiplex PCR reads in MiXCR, keeping a single row per CDR3 protein. Of 200,000 or so distinct CDR3 sequences in the sample, approximately 96% were seen once. The data belong to a study of CD8 T cells in Susac syndrome. J lost 4 bases, V lost 4 bases, and 5 bases had no gene match. This CDR3 contains 14 residues. Germline loops: CDR1 KGHDR, CDR2 SFDVKD. Study-wide findings and caveats: The authors acknowledged that the study's TCR sequencing and HLA analysis involved relatively few individuals.

Sample: CD4+ T cells from PBMCs. The sequence derives from a human donor with multiple sclerosis. This chain links TRBV24-1 with TRBJ1-2; 7 positions agree with TRBD1. The CDR3 sequence is CATSDVDRIYGYTF. CDR3 DNA: TGTGCCACCAGTGACGTGGACAGGATCTATGGCTACACCTTC.